This T cell receptor (beta chain) was captured in a study of CD8 T cells in Susac syndrome. After extraction with the RNeasy kit, roughly 0.45 to 1 ug of the RNA was reverse transcribed using random hexamers. TCRdb reprocessed the immunoSEQ multiplex PCR reads via MiXCR and lists one record per CDR3 protein. The sample comprises roughly 180,000 distinct CDR3 sequences, about 95% of which are singletons, and 0.1% rests with the top ten. After removal of 6 bases from V and 3 bases from J, the junction contained 13 bases not matched to a gene. In germline, CDR1 is SQVTM, CDR2 ANQGSEA. The CDR3 covers 15 residues. FACS was used to enrich TEMRA cells, whereas the CD8+ and CD4+ T cells were obtained by negative isolation.

This TCR was sampled from a human donor in good health. The sample taken for sequencing was CD4+ T cells from PBMCs. The chain has TRBV29-1 and TRBJ2-7; 8 bases fit TRBD2. CDR3 in DNA: TGCAGCGTGGCCCCTAGAGCGGGAGAGAACTACGAGCAGTACTTC. Protein product: CSVAPRAGENYEQYF.